The rows below give T cell receptor beta chains drawn from one sample of a study of beta chain features in type 1 diabetes. The data were produced by immunoSEQ multiplex PCR, yet TCRdb's version contains in-frame clones alone and is incomplete. The table has some 350,000 clones, approximately 13% seen once. The specimen was naive CD4+ T cells from blood. The origin of the receptors is a woman aged 18-30 years with type 1 diabetes. The CDR3 runs from the conserved cysteine through the conserved F or W. The D gene is left open where the match is weak. Clone size is shown for a subset of rows, as once, few, many or a class of expanded clone.

d_call	clone_size	v_call	j_call	cdr3_aa	cdr3_nt
TRBD2	few	TRBV12-5	TRBJ2-2	CASGLVQVLAATVAGELFF	TGTGCTAGTGGTTTGGTACAGGTACTAGCGGCAACCGTCGCCGGGGAGCTGTTTTTT
TRBD1	NA	TRBV15	TRBJ1-2	CATSTRTGEIQGYTF	TGTGCCACCAGCACTCGGACAGGGGAGATCCAGGGCTACACCTTC
NA	NA	TRBV6-5	TRBJ2-3	CASSYPGTDTQYF	TGTGCCAGCAGTTATCCGGGGACAGATACGCAGTATTTT
NA	NA	TRBV18	TRBJ2-1	CASSPPMTVHEQFF	TGTGCCAGCTCACCACCCATGACAGTTCATGAGCAGTTCTTC
NA	few	TRBV9	TRBJ2-1	CASRSGAPLLNEQFF	TGTGCCAGCAGGTCGGGTGCCCCTTTGCTGAATGAGCAGTTCTTC
NA	few	TRBV10-3	TRBJ2-3	CAISEGGLADTQYF	TGTGCCATCAGTGAAGGAGGGCTGGCAGATACGCAGTATTTT
TRBD1	NA	TRBV19	TRBJ1-1	CASSAPPGQRNTEAFF	TGTGCCAGTAGCGCTCCCCCGGGACAGCGTAACACTGAAGCTTTCTTT
NA	few	TRBV19	TRBJ2-1	CASTSIGHSGVSSYNEQFF	TGTGCCAGTACCAGTATAGGTCACTCGGGGGTAAGCTCCTACAATGAGCAGTTCTTC
NA	few	TRBV18	TRBJ2-1	CASSPSFSNEQFF	TGTGCCAGCTCACCAAGTTTCAGCAATGAGCAGTTCTTC
TRBD1	NA	TRBV7-2	TRBJ1-2	CASSSFGQGIYGYTF	TGTGCCAGCAGCTCCTTCGGACAGGGAATCTATGGCTACACCTTC
TRBD2	NA	TRBV7-8	TRBJ2-1	CASSFSGSSYNEQFF	TGTGCCAGCAGCTTTAGCGGGAGCTCCTACAATGAGCAGTTCTTC
TRBD1	NA	TRBV5-1	TRBJ1-1	CASSWGQGVRGTEAFF	TGCGCCAGCAGCTGGGGACAGGGAGTGCGGGGGACTGAAGCTTTCTTT
TRBD2	NA	TRBV7-2	TRBJ2-7	CASSREGGLAYEQYF	TGTGCCAGCAGCCGAGAGGGGGGACTAGCGTACGAGCAGTACTTC
TRBD1	NA	TRBV7-3	TRBJ2-5	CAGSLRGQGAPYQETQYF	TGTGCCGGCAGCTTAAGGGGACAGGGGGCTCCCTACCAAGAGACCCAGTACTTC
TRBD2	NA	TRBV29-1	TRBJ2-3	CSATSAADTQYF	TGCAGCGCGACTAGCGCGGCAGATACGCAGTATTTT
TRBD1	few	TRBV7-3	TRBJ2-2	CASSKGGRGNTGELFF	TGTGCCAGCAGCAAAGGGGGCAGGGGGAACACCGGGGAGCTGTTTTTT